This TCR beta chain was captured by sequencing in a study of CXCR3 chemokines and chemotherapy response in bladder cancer (dated by TCRdb to 2022 to 2024). Background on the whole study: The study tested whether activity of the CXCR3 chemokine system within human bladder cancer tumors predicted response to chemotherapy.

To prepare the library, PCR was applied. Sequencing was carried out with an Illumina HiSeq 2500. TCRdb trimmed the raw reads at Q25, called clones with MiXCR and kept productive beta chains. Records with the same CDR3 protein are collapsed into one entry carrying the most frequent genes and DNA. For this sample there are roughly 2,600 distinct CDR3 sequences; roughly 10% appear just once. The ten top clones hold 30% to 40% of the sample. V trim: 1 base; J trim: 0 bases; unmatched bases: 17. CDR1 LNHNV and CDR2 YYDKDF were looked up in the germline V gene (reference sequence). From the cysteine up to the phenylalanine, the CDR3 has a length of 21 residues. Only the CDR3 part of the read is kept: 63 bases, read in frame from the first base. By sample share, this clonotype is medium-sized (0.01 to 0.1%). Its antigen is still unknown. Qualities for individual bases were not recorded, and no much larger clone is one base off.

The TCR comes from a human donor with bladder cancer that responded to neoadjuvant chemotherapy. Collection of the sample occurred from a patient whose treatment included neoadjuvant chemotherapy. Recombination joined TRBV15 with TRBJ1-5; 8 central bases correspond to TRBD1. The sequence in DNA is TGTGCCACCAGCAGAGCCTTGACAGGGGTGATTCGAACGGATAGCAATCAGCCCCAGCATTTT. It translates as CATSRALTGVIRTDSNQPQHF. Outside the CDR3, residues come from the reference TRBV15 and TRBJ1-5 proteins, so the full variable domain is: DAMVIQNPRYQVTQFGKPVTLSCSQTLNHNVMYWYQQKSSQAPKLLFHYYDKDFNNEADTPDNFQSRRPNTSFCFLDIRSPGLGDTAMYLCATSRALTGVIRTDSNQPQHFGDGTRLSIL.